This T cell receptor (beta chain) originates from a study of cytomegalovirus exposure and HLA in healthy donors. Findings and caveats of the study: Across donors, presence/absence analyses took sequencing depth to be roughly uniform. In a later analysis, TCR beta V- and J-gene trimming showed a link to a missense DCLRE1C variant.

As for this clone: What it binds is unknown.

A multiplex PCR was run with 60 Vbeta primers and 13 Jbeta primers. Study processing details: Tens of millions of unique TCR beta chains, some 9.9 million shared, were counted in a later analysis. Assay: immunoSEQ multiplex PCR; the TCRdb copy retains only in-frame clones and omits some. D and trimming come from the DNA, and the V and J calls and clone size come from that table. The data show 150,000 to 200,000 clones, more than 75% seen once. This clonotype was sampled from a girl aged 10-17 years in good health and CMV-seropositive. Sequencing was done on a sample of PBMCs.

CDR3 sequence (DNA): TGTGCCATCAGTGAGAGGGACAGGGGGTTCGGGGAGACCCAGTACTTC. This encodes CAISERDRGFGETQYF. This rearrangement joins TRBV10-3 to TRBJ2-5; 11 nucleotides line up with TRBD1. V was pared by 2 bases and J by 5 bases, with 7 bases of the junction left unmatched. Germline V gives CDR1 ENHRY, CDR2 SYGVKD. The CDR3 is 16 amino acids.